This T cell receptor (beta chain) was recorded in a study of blood T cells in healthy people across ages. A second roughly 6 to 11 cycle PCR used barcoded and J-beta primers. Through a template-switch adaptor with 12 random nucleotides, each cDNA molecule received a tag. In TCRdb, the 5' RACE reads were re-called with MiXCR into one record per CDR3 protein. The sample has about 1,400,000 distinct CDR3 sequences; roughly 59% are singletons. This sequence was found in a man aged 18 to 35 in good health. The sequenced sample consisted of blood.

CDR3: CSARDQRTQETQYF. The CDR3 DNA follows: TGCAGTGCTAGAGATCAGCGGACCCAAGAGACCCAGTACTTC. V gene TRBV20-1 combines with J gene TRBJ2-5; maybe TRBD2 (5 bases). From germline, CDR1 is DFQATT and CDR2 SNEGSKA (reference sequence). This CDR3 contains 14 residues. The ends were cut back, 0 bases at V and 1 base at J, with 9 bases in the middle.